Below are 13 T cell receptor beta chains sequenced from a single sample in a study of human T cells and chemical hapten exposure. TCRdb called the RACE reads again in MiXCR, with one record for every CDR3 protein. The data contain roughly 380,000 distinct CDR3 sequences, about 6% of them singletons. Regarding time point: patch test 2, 6 weeks after DPC sensitization. The treatment denotes: therapeutic diphenylcyclopropenone sensitization with weekly scalp DPC. Specimen: whole blood, collected in connection with sensitization to the hapten diphenylcyclopropenone (DPC). The source of these receptors is a woman aged 18-29 years with alopecia areata. Some clones in this sample may be carry-over from other donors' samples.

This sequence joins TRBV7-2 and TRBJ2-7, with a possible D match to TRBD1 (5 bases). Trimming removed 2 bases at V and 2 bases at J, with 10 bases between. CDR3 size: 14 residues. Germline V gene lookup returns CDR1 SGHTA and CDR2 FQGNSA. The CDR3 DNA sequence: TGTGCCAGCAGCTTACGACAGCTAACCTACGAGCAGTACTTC. Protein: CASSLRQLTYEQYF.

This clonotype occurred many times. The chain combines TRBV10-3 with TRBJ2-6; a possible D gene is TRBD1 (7 bases). The CDR3 sequence is 20 residues long. Trimming stripped 2 bases from V and 0 bases from J, with 20 bases between. Germline V gene sequence: CDR1 ENHRY, CDR2 SYGVKD. CDR3 DNA: TGTGCCATCAGTGAGGTGGCAGGGGGGCACCGAGGCTCTGGGGCCAACGTCCTGACTTTC. This encodes CAISEVAGGHRGSGANVLTF.

The rearrangement uses TRBV2 and TRBJ2-5; no clear D gene. V was clipped by 7 bases and J by 7 bases, with 16 bases between them. The CDR3 is made up of 13 amino acids. Per the germline V gene, CDR1 is SNHLY and CDR2 is FYNNEI. The CDR3 DNA sequence: TGTGCCAGCACCCCGAGGAACCTTGGGACCCAGTACTTC. This translates into CASTPRNLGTQYF.

This chain connects TRBV5-1 to TRBJ1-2; TRBD1 aligns across 7 bases. In germline, CDR1 is SGHRS, CDR2 YFSETQ. CDR3 size: 15 residues. V shed 4 bases, J shed 6 bases, and the junction held 12 bases outside the gene matches. In nucleotides, the CDR3 is TGCGCCAGCAGCAAGACAGGGTCGGTTGGAAATGGCTACACCTTC. Its translation is CASSKTGSVGNGYTF.

The chain uses TRBV5-1 and TRBJ1-1; the D is unclear. The CDR3 has 15 residues. Germline V gives CDR1 SGHRS, CDR2 YFSETQ. The V end lost 4 bases, the J end lost 0 bases, and 13 bases lay between the germline ends. The CDR3 region has the DNA TGCGCCAGCAGCCCGACTACGACCGTGAACACTGAAGCTTTCTTT. As protein: CASSPTTTVNTEAFF.

In this sample, this clonotype turned up many times. The chain uses TRBV9 and TRBJ2-1; D is undetermined. The CDR3 runs to 14 residues. Trimming left V 0 bases short and J 6 bases short, with 10 bases between. The V gene's germline CDR1 is SGDLS and CDR2 YYNGEE. CDR3 in DNA: TGTGCCAGCAGCGTAGAAGTGGGAAGCAATGAGCAGTTCTTC. Protein sequence: CASSVEVGSNEQFF.

This clonotype was seen at least ten times. V and J are TRBV18 and TRBJ1-5; possible D gene TRBD1, 5 bases. The CDR3 contains 15 residues. Germline V CDR1 and CDR2: KGHSH, LQKENI. Trimming removed 2 bases at V and 3 bases at J, with 11 bases between. This CDR3 reads CASSPTTTVNQPQHF. The CDR3, as DNA: TGTGCCAGCTCACCAACAACGACAGTCAATCAGCCCCAGCATTTT.

This clonotype was seen a handful of times. V is TRBV7-2 and J is TRBJ1-1, with 9 bases lining up with TRBD1. The CDR3 runs to 15 residues. The germline CDR1 and CDR2 sequences are SGHTA and FQGNSA. Trimming took 0 bases from V and 5 from J; bases not matched to a gene: 4. For the CDR3, the DNA is TGTGCCAGCAGCTTAGCGGGACAGGGCGCAACTGAAGCTTTCTTT. Translated, it gives CASSLAGQGATEAFF.

The gene calls are TRBV9 and TRBJ2-2; the D gene is possibly TRBD2 (6 bases). Per germline, CDR1 SGDLS and CDR2 YYNGEE. Trimming took off 2 bases at V and 4 bases at J, with 15 bases between the two ends. This CDR3 has 16 amino acids. CDR3 in amino acids: CASSVLTGGSTGELFF. The CDR3 coding sequence is TGTGCCAGCAGCGTTTTAACTGGGGGGTCCACCGGGGAGCTGTTTTTT.

This clonotype was recorded a few times. CDR3 amino acids: CASGVAKNIQYF. The CDR3 nucleotides are TGTGCCAGTGGGGTGGCCAAAAACATTCAGTACTTC. This chain uses TRBV2 with TRBJ2-4, with D hard to call. CDR3 length: 12 residues. The germline V and J ends were trimmed by 9 bases and 1 base, with 7 bases remaining between them. Per the germline V gene, CDR1 is SNHLY and CDR2 is FYNNEI. The variable domain in full, with the rest retrieved from reference TRBV2 and TRBJ2-4, is EPEVTQTPSHQVTQMGQEVILRCVPISNHLYFYWYRQILGQKVEFLVSFYNNEISEKSEIFDDQFSVERPDGSNFTLKIRSTKLEDSAMYFCASGVAKNIQYFGAGTRLSVL.

The chain carries TRBV5-4 and TRBJ2-1; 10 bases align to TRBD1. V dropped 4 bases and J dropped 9; count of bases not matched to a gene: 10. CDR1 and CDR2 from the germline V gene are SGHNT and YYREEE (reference sequence). CDR3 length: 15 amino acids. CDR3 region: CASSHSGTGVGEQFF. CDR3 in DNA: TGTGCCAGCAGCCACTCTGGGACAGGGGTGGGTGAGCAGTTCTTC. Combining the CDR3 with reference TRBV5-4 and TRBJ2-1 gives the whole variable domain ETGVTQSPTHLIKTRGQQVTLRCSSQSGHNTVSWYQQALGQGPQFIFQYYREEENGRGNFPPRFSGLQFPNYSSELNVNALELDDSALYLCASSHSGTGVGEQFFGPGTRLTVL.

To note about this clonotype: This may be a read error, as it is one base from a much larger clone. J is TRBJ2-3 and V is TRBV7-2; 10 bases fit TRBD1. Germline-derived CDR1 and CDR2 are SGHTA and FQGNSA. The CDR3 contains 14 residues. V lost 9 bases, J lost 7 bases, and 10 bases stayed unmatched. In nucleotides, the CDR3 is TGTGCCAGTACCCCGGACAGGGGGGGGCATACGCAGTATTTT. The encoded protein is CASTPDRGGHTQYF.

This clonotype was seen at least ten times. The V gene is TRBV28, the J gene TRBJ2-3, with D maybe TRBD1 (7 bases). Trimming removed 4 bases from V and 1 base from J, with 15 bases in between. The CDR3 sequence is 16 residues long. Germline V gene lookup returns CDR1 MDHEN and CDR2 SYDVKM. CDR3 nucleotides: TGTGCCAGCAGTTATCTTGCCAGGGGGGGCACAGATACGCAGTATTTT. Translation gives CASSYLARGGTDTQYF.